Shown below are 22 T cell receptor beta chains from a single sample sequenced in a study of blood T cell repertoires in COVID-19. The protocol was immunoSEQ multiplex PCR, while the TCRdb copy is restricted to in-frame clones and leaves out a portion. The repertoire consists of more than 250,000 clones, with around four fifths occurring once and the leading ten covering approximately 1.1%. The sequenced sample was peripheral blood. The origin of the receptors is a woman in her forties or fifties with acute or convalescent COVID-19.

This chain joins TRBV9 and TRBJ2-3; TRBD2 matches at 8 bases. The V gene's germline CDR1 is SGDLS and CDR2 YYNGEE. Trimming removed 2 bases from V and 3 bases from J; junction bases left unmatched: 8. There are 16 residues in the CDR3. The CDR3, as DNA: TGTGCCAGCAGCGTCCGGGAGGGTTACTATACAGATACGCAGTATTTT. Translation gives CASSVREGYYTDTQYF.

The chain employs TRBV28 and TRBJ2-5, with a weak D call TRBD1 (5 bases). This CDR3 spans 12 amino acids. CDR1 and CDR2 from the germline V gene are MDHEN and SYDVKM. V lost 6 bases, J lost 5 bases, and 10 bases lay in between. CDR3 sequence: CASRQVSETQYF. CDR3 coding DNA: TGTGCCAGCAGACAGGTATCGGAGACCCAGTACTTC.

The chain is built from TRBV6-1 and TRBJ1-2; the D is unclear. The CDR3 has 13 amino acids. Germline V gene sequence: CDR1 MNHNS, CDR2 SASEGT. Trimming took off 2 bases at V and 1 base at J, with 5 bases between the two ends. The CDR3 here is CASSESVNYGYTF. CDR3 nucleotide sequence: TGTGCCAGCAGTGAATCGGTTAACTATGGCTACACCTTC.

V gene TRBV29-1 combines with J gene TRBJ2-5, with TRBD2 matching 9 bases. Germline loops: CDR1 SQVTM, CDR2 ANQGSEA. The CDR3 has 13 residues. J lost 4 bases, V lost 7 bases, and 7 bases had no gene match. CDR3 amino acids: CSALRGGGETQYF. As DNA, the CDR3 is TGCAGCGCCCTGCGGGGGGGCGGAGAGACCCAGTACTTC.

The gene calls are TRBV19 and TRBJ2-7; TRBD2 is a possible D gene (6 bases). V lost 6 bases and J lost 6, with 12 bases in between. The V gene's germline CDR1 is LNHDA and CDR2 SQIVND (reference sequence). This CDR3 contains 12 residues. The CDR3: CASRRGEGEQYF. CDR3 DNA: TGTGCCAGTAGGCGGGGCGAGGGCGAGCAGTACTTC.

This clone was seen a handful of times. The chain uses TRBV10-3 and TRBJ1-2; D is unresolved. V lost 4 bases and J lost 6, with 9 bases in between. CDR1 is ENHRY and CDR2 is SYGVKD in the germline V gene. The CDR3 runs 12 residues. CDR3 region: CAISVGRDGYTF. The CDR3 DNA sequence: TGTGCCATCAGTGTTGGGAGGGATGGCTACACCTTC.

Ten or more counts support this clone. Other nucleotide sequences from this sample produce the same CDR3. V is TRBV9 and J is TRBJ1-6; 7 bases map to TRBD1. The junction had 1 base not matched to a gene; V was cut back by 0 bases and J by 4 bases. The length of the CDR3 is 15 residues. The V gene's germline CDR1 is SGDLS and CDR2 YYNGEE. CDR3 protein: CASSVEGQYNSPLHF. DNA for the CDR3: TGTGCCAGCAGCGTAGAGGGACAGTATAATTCACCCCTCCACTTT.

The gene calls are TRBV21-1 and TRBJ2-7; the table's D call TRBD2 went unverified against the DNA. TRBV21-1 is a documented pseudogene. This CDR3 has 15 amino acids. The CDR3 loop reads CASSKAGGSSYEQYF. The CDR3 bases are TGTGCCAGCAGCAAAGCGGGGGGGAGCTCCTACGAGCAGTACTTC.

The V and J genes are TRBV6-6 and TRBJ2-2; maybe TRBD1 (6 bases). This CDR3 is built from 14 residues. Germline lookup yields CDR1 MNHNY and CDR2 SVGAGI (reference sequence). Trimming removed 6 bases at V and 4 bases at J, with 12 bases between. Here the CDR3 reads CASRTGGSTGELFF. The DNA for the CDR3 is TGTGCCAGCAGGACAGGCGGTTCCACCGGGGAGCTGTTTTTT.

This clone came up a few times. The chain has TRBV7-9 and TRBJ1-2; the match to TRBD1 covers 8 bases. The CDR3 is 14 residues long. Germline CDR1 is SEHNR and CDR2 is FQNEAQ (reference sequence). With V trimmed by 5 bases and J by 4 bases, 6 bases remained unmatched. The CDR3 reads CASSPDRAGYGYTF. The DNA for the CDR3 is TGTGCCAGCAGCCCGGACAGGGCGGGCTATGGCTACACCTTC.

V gene TRBV27 combines with J gene TRBJ2-2; the match to TRBD1 covers 8 bases. After removal of 0 bases from V and 7 bases from J, the junction contained 7 bases not matched to a gene. This CDR3 comprises 16 residues. The germline V gene encodes CDR1 MNHEY and CDR2 SMNVEV (reference sequence). The CDR3 spells CASSLSLDRDGGELFF. Here the CDR3 DNA reads TGTGCCAGCAGTTTATCCCTGGACAGGGACGGCGGGGAGCTGTTTTTT.

This chain joins TRBV20-1 and TRBJ2-1; possibly TRBD2 for D (5 bases). Trimming removed 3 bases from V and 4 bases from J, with 13 bases in between. Germline CDR1 DFQATT, CDR2 SNEGSKA (reference sequence). The CDR3 loop spans 14 amino acids. This CDR3 is CSASKVGEYNEQFF. CDR3 nucleotides: TGCAGTGCTAGTAAGGTGGGAGAGTACAATGAGCAGTTCTTC.

This clone appeared a few times. The gene calls are TRBV18 and TRBJ1-1; weak D call: TRBD1 (5 bases). Trimming left V 8 bases short and J 1 base short, with 8 bases between. Germline V gene sequence: CDR1 KGHSH, CDR2 LQKENI. The CDR3 is 12 amino acids. CDR3 sequence (DNA): TGTGCCAGCACCCAGGGGAACACTGAAGCTTTCTTT. Amino acid sequence: CASTQGNTEAFF.

This chain joins TRBV6-5 and TRBJ2-7; 7 positions match TRBD2. V shed 0 bases, J shed 1 base, and the junction held 6 bases outside the gene matches. The V gene's germline CDR1 is MNHEY and CDR2 SVGAGI. The length of the CDR3 is 16 residues. CDR3 region: CASSYSKWEGSYEQYF. For the CDR3, the DNA is TGTGCCAGCAGTTACTCGAAATGGGAGGGATCCTACGAGCAGTACTTC.

This clone turned up a few times. The rearrangement uses TRBV6-6 and TRBJ2-7; unclear D gene. CDR1 MNHNY and CDR2 SVGAGI come from the germline V gene (reference sequence). The CDR3 runs 12 residues. The V end lost 4 bases, the J end lost 2 bases, and 6 bases lay between the germline ends. The chain's CDR3 is CASSLTPYEQYF. The CDR3 region has the DNA TGTGCCAGCAGTTTGACACCCTACGAGCAGTACTTC.

In this sample, this clone turned up once. The chain joins TRBV7-2 to TRBJ1-2; D is possibly TRBD1 (5 bases). Germline values: CDR1 SGHTA, CDR2 FQGNSA. This CDR3 is 14 amino acids long. V dropped 3 bases and J dropped 2 bases, with 10 bases sitting between them. The CDR3 spells CASSLGRGNYGYTF. DNA of the CDR3: TGTGCCAGCAGCTTGGGGCGGGGGAACTATGGCTACACCTTC.

The rearrangement joins TRBV7-2 to TRBJ2-1, with no clear D. In germline, CDR1 is SGHTA, CDR2 FQGNSA. Trimming removed 1 base at V and 9 bases at J, with 7 bases between. CDR3 length: 12 amino acids. The CDR3 protein is CASSLDPGEQFF. CDR3 nucleotide sequence: TGTGCCAGCAGCTTAGACCCGGGTGAGCAGTTCTTC.

CDR3 region: CSVESTGEGAQAGEKLFF. The CDR3 DNA follows: TGCAGCGTTGAAAGCACCGGAGAAGGGGCGCAAGCGGGAGAAAAACTGTTTTTT. The V call is TRBV29-1, the J call TRBJ1-4; maybe TRBD1 (5 bases). V shed 2 bases and J shed 8 bases, with 27 bases lying between them. This CDR3 region has 18 residues. CDR1 is SQVTM, CDR2 ANQGSEA, per germline.

The rearrangement uses TRBV7-3 and TRBJ2-1; 12 bases line up with TRBD2. Unmatched junction bases numbered 4, after V lost 2 bases and J lost 8 bases. Germline loops: CDR1 SGHTA, CDR2 FQGTGA. The CDR3 has 15 residues. The CDR3 nucleotides read TGTGCCAGCAGCTTAGGGCTAGCGGGAGGGGATGAGCAGTTCTTC. Protein product: CASSLGLAGGDEQFF.

Only one count was recorded for this clone. The chain combines TRBV28 with TRBJ1-1, with D perhaps matching TRBD1 (5 bases). The CDR3 sequence is 14 residues long. Germline CDR1 and CDR2: MDHEN and SYDVKM. V lost 7 bases and J 4 bases, leaving 16 bases between the germline ends. CDR3 in amino acids: CASTLEFGGTEAFF. DNA for the CDR3: TGTGCCAGCACCCTCGAGTTCGGGGGCACTGAAGCTTTCTTT.

V is TRBV5-6 and J is TRBJ2-2; TRBD2 matches 9 bases. Germline CDR1 reads SGHDT; CDR2 reads YYEEEE. Trimming took 0 bases from V and 4 from J; bases not matched to a gene: 7. The length of the CDR3 is 17 residues. CDR3 nucleotide sequence: TGTGCCAGCAGCTTGGGTAGCGGGAGTAGAGGCACCGGGGAGCTGTTTTTT. Encoded protein: CASSLGSGSRGTGELFF.

This chain connects TRBV24-1 to TRBJ2-5, with TRBD1 matching 8 bases. Trimming cost V 9 bases and J 4 bases; bases outside gene matches: 15. Germline CDR1 KGHDR, CDR2 SFDVKD. The CDR3 covers 16 residues. The CDR3 DNA reads as TGTGCCACCCCCGTCTGGGTCAGGGGGCTTCGAGAGACCCAGTACTTC. Residues: CATPVWVRGLRETQYF.